This T cell receptor beta chain was captured in a study of T-cell reconstitution after alpha-beta-depleted transplantation in children. The CDR3 runs to 14 residues. The V gene end was trimmed by 6 bases and the J gene end by 10 bases; junction bases not matched to a gene: 9. Germline V gives CDR1 MNHEY, CDR2 SMNVEV (reference sequence). Unique molecular identifiers were built into the TCRbeta library. In TCRdb, the PCR reads were re-called with MiXCR into one record per CDR3 protein. The sample holds approximately 240,000 distinct CDR3 sequences, around 9.5% seen once. There are many counts of this clonotype.

This receptor was taken from a human donor who donated a stem cell graft to a child with acute lymphoblastic leukemia. The V call is TRBV27, the J call TRBJ2-7, with 13 nucleotides matching TRBD2. Material: PBMCs from the stem cell graft donor, obtained from the stem cell graft. The CDR3 region is CASRGLAGKTEQYF. As DNA, the CDR3 is TGTGCCAGCAGGGGACTAGCGGGGAAGACGGAACAGTACTTC.